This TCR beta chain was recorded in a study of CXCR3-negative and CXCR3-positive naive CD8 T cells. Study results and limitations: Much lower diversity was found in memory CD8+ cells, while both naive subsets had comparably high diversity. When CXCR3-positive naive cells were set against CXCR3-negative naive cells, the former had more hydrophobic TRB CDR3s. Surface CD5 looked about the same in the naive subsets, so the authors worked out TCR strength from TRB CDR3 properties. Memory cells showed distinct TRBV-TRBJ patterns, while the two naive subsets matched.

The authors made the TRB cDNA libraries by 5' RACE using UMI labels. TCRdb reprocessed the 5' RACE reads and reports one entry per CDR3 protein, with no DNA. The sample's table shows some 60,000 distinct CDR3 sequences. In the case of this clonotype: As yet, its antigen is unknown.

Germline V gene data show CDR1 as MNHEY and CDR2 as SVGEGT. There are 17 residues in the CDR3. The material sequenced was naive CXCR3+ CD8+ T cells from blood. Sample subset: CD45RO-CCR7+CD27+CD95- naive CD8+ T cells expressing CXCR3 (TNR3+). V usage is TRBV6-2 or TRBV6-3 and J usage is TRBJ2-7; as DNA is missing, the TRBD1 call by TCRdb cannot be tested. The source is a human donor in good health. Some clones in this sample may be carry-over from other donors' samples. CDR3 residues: CASIRWNRGESPYEQYF.